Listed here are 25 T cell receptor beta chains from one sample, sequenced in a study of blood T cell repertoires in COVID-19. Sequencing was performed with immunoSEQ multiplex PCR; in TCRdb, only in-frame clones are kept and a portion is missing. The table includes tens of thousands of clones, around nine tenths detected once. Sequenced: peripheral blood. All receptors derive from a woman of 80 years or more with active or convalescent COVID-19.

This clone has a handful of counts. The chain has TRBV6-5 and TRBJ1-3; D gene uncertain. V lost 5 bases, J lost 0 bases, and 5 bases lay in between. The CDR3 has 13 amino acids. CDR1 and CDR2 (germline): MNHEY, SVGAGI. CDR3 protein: CASSPRSGNTIYF. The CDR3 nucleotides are TGTGCCAGCAGTCCCCGCTCTGGAAACACCATATATTTT.

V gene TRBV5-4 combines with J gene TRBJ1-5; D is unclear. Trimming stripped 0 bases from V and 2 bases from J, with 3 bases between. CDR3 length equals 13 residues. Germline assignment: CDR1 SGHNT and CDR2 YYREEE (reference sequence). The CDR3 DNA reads TGTGCCAGCAGCTTGGCGGGCAATCAGCCCCAGCATTTT. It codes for CASSLAGNQPQHF.

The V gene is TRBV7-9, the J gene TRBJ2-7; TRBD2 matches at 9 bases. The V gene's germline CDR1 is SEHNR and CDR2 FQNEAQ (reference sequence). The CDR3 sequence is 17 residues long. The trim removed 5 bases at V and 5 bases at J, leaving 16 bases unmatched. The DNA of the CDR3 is TGTGCCAGCAGCCCCAGGGGTAGCGGGGGCCCTTGGGACGAGCAGTACTTC. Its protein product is CASSPRGSGGPWDEQYF. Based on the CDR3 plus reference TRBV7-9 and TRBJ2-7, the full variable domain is DTGVSQNPRHKITKRGQNVTFRCDPISEHNRLYWYRQTLGQGPEFLTYFQNEAQLEKSRLLSDRFSAERPKGSFSTLEIQRTEQGDSAMYLCASSPRGSGGPWDEQYFGPGTRLTVT.

CDR3 sequence reads: CASSPTRAGGALHF. Written as DNA, the CDR3 is TGTGCCAGCAGCCCAACACGGGCGGGCGGGGCCCTCCACTTT. The V and J genes are TRBV6-2 or TRBV6-3 and TRBJ1-6; D gene unclear. V shed 6 bases and J shed 14 bases, with 20 bases lying between them. CDR1 is MNHEY and CDR2 is SVGEGT in the germline V gene. The CDR3 consists of 14 residues.

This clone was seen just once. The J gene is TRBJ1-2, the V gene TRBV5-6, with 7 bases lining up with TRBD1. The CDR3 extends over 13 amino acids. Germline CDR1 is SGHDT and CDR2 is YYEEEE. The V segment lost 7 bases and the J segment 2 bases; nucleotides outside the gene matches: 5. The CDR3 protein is CASGTDPNYGYTF. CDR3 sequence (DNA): TGTGCCAGCGGGACAGACCCGAACTATGGCTACACCTTC.

The CDR3 nucleotides are TGTGCCAGCAGCGTTGGGACAGAAGAGCAGTACTTC. Translated: CASSVGTEEQYF. The chain links TRBV7-9 to TRBJ2-7, with 7 positions matching TRBD1. The CDR3 totals 12 residues. J lost 7 bases, V lost 5 bases, and 5 bases had no gene match. Germline V gives CDR1 SEHNR, CDR2 FQNEAQ (reference sequence).

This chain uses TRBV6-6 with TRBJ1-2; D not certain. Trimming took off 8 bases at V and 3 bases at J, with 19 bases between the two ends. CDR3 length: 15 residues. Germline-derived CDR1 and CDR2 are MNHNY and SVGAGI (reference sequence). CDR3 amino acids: CASRARGQPDYGYTF. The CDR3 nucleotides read TGTGCCAGCCGGGCCAGAGGGCAGCCTGACTATGGCTACACCTTC.

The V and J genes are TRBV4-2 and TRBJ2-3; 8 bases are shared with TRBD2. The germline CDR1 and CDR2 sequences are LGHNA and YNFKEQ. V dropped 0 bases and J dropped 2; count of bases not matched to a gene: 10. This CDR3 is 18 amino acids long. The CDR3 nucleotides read TGTGCCAGCAGCCAAGAATTTCTGGGCGGGGGGTACACAGATACGCAGTATTTT. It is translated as CASSQEFLGGGYTDTQYF.

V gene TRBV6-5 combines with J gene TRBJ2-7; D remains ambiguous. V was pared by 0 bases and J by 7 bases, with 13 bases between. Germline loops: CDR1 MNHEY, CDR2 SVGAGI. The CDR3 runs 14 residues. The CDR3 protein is CASSYSGRYEEQYF. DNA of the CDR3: TGTGCCAGCAGTTACTCGGGCAGGTATGAAGAGCAGTACTTC.

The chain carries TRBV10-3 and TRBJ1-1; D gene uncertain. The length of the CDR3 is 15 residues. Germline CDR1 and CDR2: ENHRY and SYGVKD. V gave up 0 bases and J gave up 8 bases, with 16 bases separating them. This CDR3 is CAISESSVEAKEAFF. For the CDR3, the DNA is TGTGCCATCAGTGAGTCTTCGGTAGAAGCTAAAGAAGCTTTCTTT.

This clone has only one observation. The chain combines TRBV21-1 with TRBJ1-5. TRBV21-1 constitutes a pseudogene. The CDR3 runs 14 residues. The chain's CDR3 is CASREDPPVQPQHF. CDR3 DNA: TGTGCCAGCAGAGAGGATCCGCCCGTTCAGCCCCAGCATTTT.

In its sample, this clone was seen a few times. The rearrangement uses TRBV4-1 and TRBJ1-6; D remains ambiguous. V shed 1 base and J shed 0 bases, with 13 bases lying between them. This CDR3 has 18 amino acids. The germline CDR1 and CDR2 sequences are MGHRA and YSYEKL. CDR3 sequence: CASSQVVSRYSYNSPLHF. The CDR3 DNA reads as TGCGCCAGCAGCCAAGTTGTCTCTCGGTACTCCTATAATTCACCCCTCCACTTT.

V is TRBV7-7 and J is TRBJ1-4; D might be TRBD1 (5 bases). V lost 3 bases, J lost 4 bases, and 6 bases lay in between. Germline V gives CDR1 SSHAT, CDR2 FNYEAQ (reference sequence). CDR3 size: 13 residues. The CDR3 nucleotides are TGTGCCAGCAGCTTGGGGCTTAATGAAAAACTGTTTTTT. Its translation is CASSLGLNEKLFF.

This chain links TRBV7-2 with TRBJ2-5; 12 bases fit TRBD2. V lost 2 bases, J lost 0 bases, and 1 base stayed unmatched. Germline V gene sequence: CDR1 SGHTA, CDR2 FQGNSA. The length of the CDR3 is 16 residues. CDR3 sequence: CASSLTSGGYQETQYF. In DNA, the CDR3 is TGTGCCAGCAGCTTAACTAGCGGGGGGTACCAAGAGACCCAGTACTTC.

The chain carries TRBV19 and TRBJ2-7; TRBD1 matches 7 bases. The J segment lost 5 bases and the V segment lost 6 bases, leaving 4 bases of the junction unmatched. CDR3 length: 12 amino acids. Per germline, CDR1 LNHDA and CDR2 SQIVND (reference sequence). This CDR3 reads CASRSTGDEQYF. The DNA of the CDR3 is TGTGCCAGTAGGTCTACAGGGGACGAGCAGTACTTC. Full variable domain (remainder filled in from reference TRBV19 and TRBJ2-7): DGGITQSPKYLFRKEGQNVTLSCEQNLNHDAMYWYRQDPGQGLRLIYYSQIVNDFQKGDIAEGYSVSREKKESFPLTVTSAQKNPTAFYLCASRSTGDEQYFGPGTRLTVT.

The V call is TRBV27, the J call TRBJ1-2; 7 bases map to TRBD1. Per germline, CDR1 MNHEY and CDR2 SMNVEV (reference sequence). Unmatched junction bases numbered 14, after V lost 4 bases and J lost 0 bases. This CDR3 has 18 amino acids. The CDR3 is CASSSRMRAGTANYGYTF. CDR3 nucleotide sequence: TGTGCCAGCAGTTCTCGTATGAGGGCCGGGACAGCTAACTATGGCTACACCTTC.

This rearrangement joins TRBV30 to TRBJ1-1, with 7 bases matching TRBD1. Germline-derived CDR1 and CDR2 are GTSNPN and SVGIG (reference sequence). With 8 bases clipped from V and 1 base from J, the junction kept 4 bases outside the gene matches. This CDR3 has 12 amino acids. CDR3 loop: CAGNRGNTEAFF. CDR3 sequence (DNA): TGTGCCGGGAACAGGGGGAACACTGAAGCTTTCTTT.

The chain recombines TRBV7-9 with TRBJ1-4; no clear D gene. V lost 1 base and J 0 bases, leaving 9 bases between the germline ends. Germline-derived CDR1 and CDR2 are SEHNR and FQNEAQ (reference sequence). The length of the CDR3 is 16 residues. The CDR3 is CASSLVSGSTNEKLFF. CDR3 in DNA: TGTGCCAGCAGCTTAGTGTCCGGTTCAACTAATGAAAAACTGTTTTTT.

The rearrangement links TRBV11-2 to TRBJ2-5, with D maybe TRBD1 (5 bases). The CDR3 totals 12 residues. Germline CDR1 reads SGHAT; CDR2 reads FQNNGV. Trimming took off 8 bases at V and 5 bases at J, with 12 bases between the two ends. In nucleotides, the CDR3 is TGTGCCAGCTCAGGACAAGTGGAGACCCAGTACTTC. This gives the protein CASSGQVETQYF.

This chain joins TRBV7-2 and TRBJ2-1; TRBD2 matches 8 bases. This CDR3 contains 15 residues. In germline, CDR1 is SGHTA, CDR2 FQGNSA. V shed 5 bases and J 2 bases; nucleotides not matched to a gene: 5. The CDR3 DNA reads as TGTGCCAGCAGCGCAGCGACTAGCGCCTACAATGAGCAGTTCTTC. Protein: CASSAATSAYNEQFF.

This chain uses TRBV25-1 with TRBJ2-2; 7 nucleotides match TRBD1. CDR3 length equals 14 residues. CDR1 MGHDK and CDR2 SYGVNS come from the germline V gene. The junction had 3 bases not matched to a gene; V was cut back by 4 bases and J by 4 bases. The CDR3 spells CASSVTGTTGELFF. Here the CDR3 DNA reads TGTGCCAGCAGTGTGACAGGGACCACCGGGGAGCTGTTTTTT.

CDR3: CASSLYSQGYTF. The CDR3 region has the DNA TGTGCCAGCAGTTTATATAGTCAAGGCTACACCTTC. The rearrangement links TRBV28 to TRBJ1-2; D gene unclear. The V and J ends lost 1 base and 8 bases respectively, with 8 bases between them. The CDR3 contains 12 residues. Germline V gene sequence: CDR1 MDHEN, CDR2 SYDVKM.

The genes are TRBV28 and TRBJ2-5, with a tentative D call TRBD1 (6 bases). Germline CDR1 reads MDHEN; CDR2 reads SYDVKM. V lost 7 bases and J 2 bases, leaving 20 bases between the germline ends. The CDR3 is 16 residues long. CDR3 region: CASKSPRQGIQETQYF. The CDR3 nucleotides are TGTGCCAGCAAATCCCCTCGGCAGGGGATACAAGAGACCCAGTACTTC.

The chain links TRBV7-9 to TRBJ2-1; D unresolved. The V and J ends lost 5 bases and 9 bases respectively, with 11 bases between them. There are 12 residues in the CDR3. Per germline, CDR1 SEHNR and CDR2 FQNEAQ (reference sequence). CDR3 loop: CASSLPLSEQFF. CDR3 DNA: TGTGCCAGCAGCCTCCCCTTGAGTGAGCAGTTCTTC.

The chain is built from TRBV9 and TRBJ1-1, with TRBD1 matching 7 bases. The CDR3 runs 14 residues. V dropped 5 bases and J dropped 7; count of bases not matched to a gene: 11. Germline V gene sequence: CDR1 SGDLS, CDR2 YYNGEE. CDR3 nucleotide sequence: TGTGCCAGCAGTGCCCGACAGGGCCGGGGTGAAGCTTTCTTT. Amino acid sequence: CASSARQGRGEAFF.